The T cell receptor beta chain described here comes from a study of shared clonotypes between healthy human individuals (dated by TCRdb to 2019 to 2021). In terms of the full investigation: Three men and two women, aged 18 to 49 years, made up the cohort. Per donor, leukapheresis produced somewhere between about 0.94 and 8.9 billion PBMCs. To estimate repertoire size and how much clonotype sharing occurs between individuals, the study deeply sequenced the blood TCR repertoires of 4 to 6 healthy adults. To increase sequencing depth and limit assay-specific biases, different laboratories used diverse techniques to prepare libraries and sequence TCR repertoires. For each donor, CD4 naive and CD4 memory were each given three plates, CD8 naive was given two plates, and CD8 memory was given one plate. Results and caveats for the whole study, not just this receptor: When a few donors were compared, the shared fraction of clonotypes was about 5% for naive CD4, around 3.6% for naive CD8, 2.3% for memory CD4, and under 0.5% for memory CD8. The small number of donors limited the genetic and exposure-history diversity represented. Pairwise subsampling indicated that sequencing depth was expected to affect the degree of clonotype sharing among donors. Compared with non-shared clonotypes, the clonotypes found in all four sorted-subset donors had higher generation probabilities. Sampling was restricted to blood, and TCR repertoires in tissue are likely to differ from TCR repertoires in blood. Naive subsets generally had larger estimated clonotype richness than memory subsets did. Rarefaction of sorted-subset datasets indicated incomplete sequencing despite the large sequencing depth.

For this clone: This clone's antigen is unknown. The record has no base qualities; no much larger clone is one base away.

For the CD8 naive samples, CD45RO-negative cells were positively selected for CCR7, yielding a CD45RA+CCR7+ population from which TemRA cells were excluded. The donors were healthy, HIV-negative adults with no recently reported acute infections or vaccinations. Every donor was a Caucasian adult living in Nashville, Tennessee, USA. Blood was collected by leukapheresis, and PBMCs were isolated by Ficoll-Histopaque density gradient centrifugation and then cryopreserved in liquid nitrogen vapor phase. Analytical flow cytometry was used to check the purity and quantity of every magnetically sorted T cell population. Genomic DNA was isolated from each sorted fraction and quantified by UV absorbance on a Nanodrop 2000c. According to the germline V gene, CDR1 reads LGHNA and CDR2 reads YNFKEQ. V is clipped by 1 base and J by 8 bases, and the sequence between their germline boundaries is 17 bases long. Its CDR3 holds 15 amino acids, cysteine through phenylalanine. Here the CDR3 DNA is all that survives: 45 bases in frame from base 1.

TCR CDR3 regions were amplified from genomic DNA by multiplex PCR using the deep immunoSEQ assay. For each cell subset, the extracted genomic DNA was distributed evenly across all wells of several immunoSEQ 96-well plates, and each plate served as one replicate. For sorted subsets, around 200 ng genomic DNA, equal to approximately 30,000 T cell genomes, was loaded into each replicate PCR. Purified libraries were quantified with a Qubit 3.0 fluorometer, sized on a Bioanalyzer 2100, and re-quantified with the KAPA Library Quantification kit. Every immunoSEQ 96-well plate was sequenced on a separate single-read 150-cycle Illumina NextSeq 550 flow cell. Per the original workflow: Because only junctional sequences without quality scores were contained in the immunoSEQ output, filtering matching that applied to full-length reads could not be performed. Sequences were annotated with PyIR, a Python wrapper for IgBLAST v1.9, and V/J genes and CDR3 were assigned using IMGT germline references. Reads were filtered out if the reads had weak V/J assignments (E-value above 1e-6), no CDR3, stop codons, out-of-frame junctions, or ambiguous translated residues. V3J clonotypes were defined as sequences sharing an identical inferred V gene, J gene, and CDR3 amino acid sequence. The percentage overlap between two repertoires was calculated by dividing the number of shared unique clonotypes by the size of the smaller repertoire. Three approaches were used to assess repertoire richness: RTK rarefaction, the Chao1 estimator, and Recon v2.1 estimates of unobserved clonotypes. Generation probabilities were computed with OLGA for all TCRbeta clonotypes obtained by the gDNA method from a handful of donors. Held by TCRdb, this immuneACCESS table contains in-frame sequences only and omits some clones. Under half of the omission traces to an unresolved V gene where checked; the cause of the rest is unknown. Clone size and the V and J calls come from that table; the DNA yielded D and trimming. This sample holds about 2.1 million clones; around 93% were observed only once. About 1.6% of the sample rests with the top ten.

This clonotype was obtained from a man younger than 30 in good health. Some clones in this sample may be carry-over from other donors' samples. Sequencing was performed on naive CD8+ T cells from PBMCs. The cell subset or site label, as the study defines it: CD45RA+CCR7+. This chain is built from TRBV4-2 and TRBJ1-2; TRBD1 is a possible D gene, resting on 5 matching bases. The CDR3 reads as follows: CASSQVGAEQRGYTF. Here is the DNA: TGTGCCAGCAGCCAAGTTGGGGCAGAACAAAGGGGCTACACCTTC.